A single sample gave rise to the 30 T cell receptor beta chains below, sequenced in a study of cytomegalovirus exposure and HLA in healthy donors. Method: immunoSEQ multiplex PCR; TCRdb's copy keeps in-frame clones and lacks some. The sample lists about 140,000 clones, 80% to 90% seen once, with more than 1.4% in the top ten. The sample comprised PBMCs. The receptors here all came from a woman in her 30s in good health and CMV-seronegative.

The chain carries TRBV5-4 and TRBJ2-1; TRBD2 matches 14 bases. This CDR3 is built from 15 residues. The trim removed 0 bases at V and 9 bases at J, leaving 2 bases unmatched. Looked up from germline, CDR1 is SGHNT and CDR2 is YYREEE (reference sequence). The CDR3 nucleotides read TGTGCCAGCAGCTTGGAGGGACTAGCGGGGGCTGAGCAGTTCTTC. It yields the protein CASSLEGLAGAEQFF.

The rearrangement uses TRBV6-4 and TRBJ2-3; 12 bases align to TRBD2. The V gene end was trimmed by 4 bases and the J gene end by 4 bases; junction bases not matched to a gene: 6. The length of the CDR3 is 16 residues. Germline V gene sequence: CDR1 MRHNA, CDR2 SNTAGT. The CDR3, as DNA: TGTGCCAGCAGTGCCACTAGCGGGGGGCCGTCAGATACGCAGTATTTT. Translated: CASSATSGGPSDTQYF.

The rearrangement uses TRBV7-8 and TRBJ2-7, with 11 bases identical to TRBD2. Germline V gene sequence: CDR1 SGHVS, CDR2 FQNEAQ. Trimming removed 5 bases from V and 1 base from J; junction bases left unmatched: 10. There are 17 residues in the CDR3. CDR3 loop: CASSPWRVAGGSYEQYF. CDR3 bases: TGTGCCAGCAGCCCCTGGAGGGTAGCGGGGGGGTCCTACGAGCAGTACTTC.

This chain links TRBV6-5 with TRBJ1-1; 12 bases are a match to TRBD1. Germline lookup yields CDR1 MNHEY and CDR2 SVGAGI. This CDR3 contains 15 residues. Trimming cost V 5 bases and J 2 bases; bases outside gene matches: 3. Here the CDR3 DNA reads TGTGCCAGCAGTCCGGGGACAGGGGGCAACACTGAAGCTTTCTTT. Residues: CASSPGTGGNTEAFF.

This chain links TRBV7-9 with TRBJ1-5; TRBD1 aligns across 8 bases. The CDR3 consists of 17 residues. CDR1 SEHNR and CDR2 FQNEAQ come from the germline V gene (reference sequence). J gave up 7 bases and V 6 bases, and 17 bases lay outside the gene matches. This CDR3 reads CASSILMRQGFGQPQHF. The DNA for the CDR3 is TGTGCCAGCAGTATCCTTATGAGACAGGGGTTTGGGCAGCCCCAGCATTTT.

The chain joins TRBV7-9 to TRBJ2-3; 11 positions agree with TRBD2. V was pared by 1 base and J by 4 bases, with 7 bases of the junction left unmatched. Germline V gives CDR1 SEHNR, CDR2 FQNEAQ (reference sequence). This CDR3 is built from 17 residues. The CDR3 nucleotides read TGTGCCAGCAGCTTAGGGGGACTAGCGGCCCATTCAGATACGCAGTATTTT. Protein sequence: CASSLGGLAAHSDTQYF.

The rearrangement uses TRBV5-8 and TRBJ1-5, with 7 bases lining up with TRBD1. The CDR3 extends over 16 amino acids. The V gene end was trimmed by 4 bases and the J gene end by 0 bases; junction bases not matched to a gene: 7. From germline, CDR1 is SGHTS and CDR2 YDEGEE. The DNA of the CDR3 is TGTGCCAGCAGCCCAGGGACAGACTATAGCAATCAGCCCCAGCATTTT. It translates to CASSPGTDYSNQPQHF.

The genes are TRBV28 and TRBJ2-2; possible D gene TRBD1, 6 bases. The CDR3 is 16 amino acids. Germline V gene sequence: CDR1 MDHEN, CDR2 SYDVKM. Trimming took 0 bases from V and 2 from J, leaving 10 bases between them. The CDR3 nucleotides read TGTGCCAGCAGTTTATGGGGGGCCGGCAACACCGGGGAGCTGTTTTTT. Protein product: CASSLWGAGNTGELFF.

The CDR3: CASSLSYLPGNTIYF. The CDR3 DNA sequence: TGTGCCAGCAGCTTGAGCTACCTCCCTGGAAACACCATATATTTT. The V and J genes are TRBV7-9 and TRBJ1-3; D gene uncertain. This CDR3 comprises 15 residues. V gave up 3 bases and J gave up 2 bases, with 11 bases separating them. Per the germline V gene, CDR1 is SEHNR and CDR2 is FQNEAQ (reference sequence). Full variable domain (rest looked up from reference TRBV7-9 and TRBJ1-3): DTGVSQNPRHKITKRGQNVTFRCDPISEHNRLYWYRQTLGQGPEFLTYFQNEAQLEKSRLLSDRFSAERPKGSFSTLEIQRTEQGDSAMYLCASSLSYLPGNTIYFGEGSWLTVV.

The chain links TRBV28 to TRBJ1-5; the D is unclear. Deletions cut 10 bases from V and 3 bases from J, with 4 bases between. The CDR3 runs 10 residues. The V gene's germline CDR1 is MDHEN and CDR2 SYDVKM. As DNA, the CDR3 is TGTGCCACCTCCAATCAGCCCCAGCATTTT. Translated, it gives CATSNQPQHF.

The count of this clone is one. The chain has TRBV5-1 and TRBJ2-3; possibly TRBD2 for D (6 bases). This CDR3 is 14 amino acids long. Trimming pared 2 bases from V and 2 bases from J, leaving 9 bases between. Per the germline V gene, CDR1 is SGHRS and CDR2 is YFSETQ. The CDR3 nucleotides are TGCGCCAGCAGCTTTCGGGACTCCACAGATACGCAGTATTTT. This translates into CASSFRDSTDTQYF. The complete variable domain, with remaining parts taken from reference TRBV5-1 and TRBJ2-3, reads KAGVTQTPRYLIKTRGQQVTLSCSPISGHRSVSWYQQTPGQGLQFLFEYFSETQRNKGNFPGRFSGRQFSNSRSEMNVSTLELGDSALYLCASSFRDSTDTQYFGPGTRLTVL.

V and J are TRBV27 and TRBJ1-2, with TRBD1 matching over 10 bases. CDR3 length: 16 residues. Germline CDR1 is MNHEY and CDR2 is SMNVEV (reference sequence). Trimming took 5 bases from V and 2 from J; bases not matched to a gene: 8. The CDR3 loop is CASSLTWGQGNYGYTF. The CDR3, as DNA: TGTGCCAGCAGTCTCACGTGGGGACAGGGGAACTATGGCTACACCTTC.

This clone was seen once. This chain uses TRBV4-3 with TRBJ2-1; 7 nucleotides line up with TRBD1. V dropped 4 bases and J dropped 3; count of bases not matched to a gene: 6. There are 15 residues in the CDR3. Germline V gene data show CDR1 as LGHNA and CDR2 as YSLEER. The CDR3 spells CASSPRDSNYNEQFF. CDR3 coding DNA: TGCGCCAGCAGCCCTCGGGACAGCAACTACAATGAGCAGTTCTTC.

V and J are TRBV7-9 and TRBJ2-7; D call uncertain. The CDR3 extends over 13 amino acids. Germline V gene sequence: CDR1 SEHNR, CDR2 FQNEAQ (reference sequence). Trimming removed 1 base from V and 4 bases from J, with 8 bases in between. The CDR3, as DNA: TGTGCCAGCAGCTTAGTAGTGCCGTACGAGCAGTACTTC. This codes for CASSLVVPYEQYF.

This sequence joins TRBV1 and TRBJ2-1; the table's D gene call, TRBD2, was not cross checked with the DNA. TRBV1 is a pseudogene segment. The CDR3 has 16 residues. CDR3 bases: TGCACCAGCAGCCAAGCTAGCGAATACTCCTACAATGAGCAGTTCTTC. Its translation is CTSSQASEYSYNEQFF.

This chain uses TRBV5-6 with TRBJ2-3, with TRBD2 matching over 13 bases. The germline V gene encodes CDR1 SGHDT and CDR2 YYEEEE. Trimming at V came to 3 bases and at J to 6 bases, leaving 10 bases not matched to a gene. The CDR3 sequence is 17 residues long. CDR3 nucleotides: TGTGCCAGCAGCTGGCTAGGGACTAGCGGGGAGGGGGATACGCAGTATTTT. This encodes CASSWLGTSGEGDTQYF.

This chain links TRBV2 with TRBJ1-5; D not certain. There are 13 residues in the CDR3. Germline-derived CDR1 and CDR2 are SNHLY and FYNNEI. Deletions cut 5 bases from V and 1 base from J, with 6 bases between. CDR3 nucleotides: TGTGCCAGCAGTCCTCAGAGCAATCAGCCCCAGCATTTT. This translates into CASSPQSNQPQHF.

This chain uses TRBV2 with TRBJ1-5; D is perhaps TRBD1 (5 bases). Germline-derived CDR1 and CDR2 are SNHLY and FYNNEI. V lost 7 bases, J lost 7 bases, and 20 bases lay in between. The CDR3 has 15 amino acids. This chain's CDR3 is CASTGEGQAGQPQHF. The CDR3 bases are TGTGCCAGCACGGGGGAAGGGCAAGCAGGACAGCCCCAGCATTTT. Combining the CDR3 with reference TRBV2 and TRBJ1-5 gives the whole variable domain EPEVTQTPSHQVTQMGQEVILRCVPISNHLYFYWYRQILGQKVEFLVSFYNNEISEKSEIFDDQFSVERPDGSNFTLKIRSTKLEDSAMYFCASTGEGQAGQPQHFGDGTRLSIL.

The CDR3 sequence is CASSEQGAWYGYTF. As DNA, the CDR3 is TGTGCCAGCAGTGAACAGGGGGCGTGGTATGGCTACACCTTC. The chain uses TRBV9 and TRBJ1-2; 9 bases map to TRBD1. Germline lookup yields CDR1 SGDLS and CDR2 YYNGEE. The CDR3 covers 14 residues. V was clipped by 5 bases and J by 5 bases; unmatched bases: 7.

The chain links TRBV2 to TRBJ2-3; TRBD1 aligns across 9 bases. The CDR3 length is 13 residues. V was pared by 8 bases and J by 6 bases, with 6 bases of the junction left unmatched. From germline, CDR1 is SNHLY and CDR2 FYNNEI. CDR3 sequence: CASQGTGWDTQYF. The CDR3, as DNA: TGTGCCAGCCAAGGGACAGGGTGGGATACGCAGTATTTT.

The chain's CDR3 is CASSGELFNYGYTF. CDR3 sequence (DNA): TGTGCCAGCAGCGGTGAGCTTTTCAACTATGGCTACACCTTC. This chain connects TRBV28 to TRBJ1-2, with no clear D. The CDR3 is made up of 14 amino acids. CDR1 and CDR2 (germline): MDHEN, SYDVKM. Trimming pared 6 bases from V and 2 bases from J, leaving 13 bases between.

V gene TRBV7-9 combines with J gene TRBJ2-1; TRBD2 might be the D (5 bases). The V gene's germline CDR1 is SEHNR and CDR2 FQNEAQ (reference sequence). Trimming stripped 5 bases from V and 2 bases from J, with 19 bases between. The CDR3 runs 17 residues. For the CDR3, the DNA is TGTGCCAGCAGCCTCCGCAGCGGACGTAACACCTACAATGAGCAGTTCTTC. It specifies CASSLRSGRNTYNEQFF.

The rearrangement uses TRBV7-2 and TRBJ1-5, with no clear D. Trimming removed 6 bases at V and 0 bases at J, with 6 bases between. The germline V gene encodes CDR1 SGHTA and CDR2 FQGNSA. The CDR3 covers 13 residues. CDR3 loop: CASSSDSNQPQHF. CDR3 nucleotide sequence: TGTGCCAGCAGTTCAGATAGCAATCAGCCCCAGCATTTT.

The chain combines TRBV7-3 with TRBJ2-1; 9 bases agree with TRBD2. Looked up from germline, CDR1 is SGHTA and CDR2 is FQGTGA. V shed 2 bases, J shed 4 bases, and the junction held 12 bases outside the gene matches. This CDR3 spans 18 amino acids. CDR3 amino acids: CASSLLPAASGAYNEQFF. The DNA of the CDR3 is TGTGCCAGCAGCTTACTACCGGCGGCTAGCGGGGCTTACAATGAGCAGTTCTTC.

J is TRBJ2-3 and V is TRBV5-5; TRBD2 agrees at 7 bases. The CDR3 extends over 15 amino acids. J was trimmed by 2 bases and V by 3 bases; bases with no gene match: 6. Germline assignment: CDR1 SGHKS and CDR2 YYEKEE (reference sequence). CDR3 sequence: CASSSGTTITDTQYF. CDR3 DNA sequence: TGTGCCAGCAGCTCCGGGACTACAATCACAGATACGCAGTATTTT. Variable domain in full (rest from reference TRBV5-5 and TRBJ2-3): DAGVTQSPTHLIKTRGQQVTLRCSPISGHKSVSWYQQVLGQGPQFIFQYYEKEERGRGNFPDRFSARQFPNYSSELNVNALLLGDSALYLCASSSGTTITDTQYFGPGTRLTVL.

The chain is built from TRBV7-2 and TRBJ1-2, with D unresolved. This CDR3 spans 14 amino acids. Trimming pared 1 base from V and 0 bases from J, leaving 6 bases between. Germline V gives CDR1 SGHTA, CDR2 FQGNSA. CDR3 amino acids: CASSLVQTNYGYTF. The CDR3 DNA reads TGTGCCAGCAGCTTAGTACAGACTAACTATGGCTACACCTTC.

The genes are TRBV2 and TRBJ1-1, with a possible D match to TRBD1 (5 bases). The CDR3 sequence is 12 residues long. Trimming took 2 bases from V and 7 from J, leaving 8 bases between them. CDR1 SNHLY and CDR2 FYNNEI come from the germline V gene. CDR3 in amino acids: CASSETDIEAFF. Here the CDR3 DNA reads TGTGCCAGCAGTGAAACGGACATTGAAGCTTTCTTT.

The rearrangement joins TRBV19 to TRBJ2-1; D is undetermined. Looked up from germline, CDR1 is LNHDA and CDR2 is SQIVND (reference sequence). The CDR3 consists of 14 residues. The germline V and J ends were trimmed by 4 bases and 4 bases, with 11 bases remaining between them. CDR3 in DNA: TGTGCCAGTAGTACCGGTACAGTGTACAATGAGCAGTTCTTC. It specifies CASSTGTVYNEQFF.

The V gene is TRBV7-9, the J gene TRBJ2-1; no firm D call. Germline V gene lookup returns CDR1 SEHNR and CDR2 FQNEAQ (reference sequence). Trimming took 5 bases from V and 5 from J, leaving 13 bases between them. The CDR3 runs to 14 residues. Here the CDR3 reads CASSSSIRNNEQFF. CDR3 coding DNA: TGTGCCAGCAGCAGTAGCATAAGGAACAATGAGCAGTTCTTC. Full variable domain (missing parts from reference TRBV7-9 and TRBJ2-1): DTGVSQNPRHKITKRGQNVTFRCDPISEHNRLYWYRQTLGQGPEFLTYFQNEAQLEKSRLLSDRFSAERPKGSFSTLEIQRTEQGDSAMYLCASSSSIRNNEQFFGPGTRLTVL.

In this sample, this clone turned up once. V is TRBV30 and J is TRBJ1-1; a weak D match, TRBD1 (5 bases). V shed 0 bases and J shed 2 bases, with 13 bases lying between them. Germline-derived CDR1 and CDR2 are GTSNPN and SVGIG (reference sequence). The CDR3 sequence is 15 residues long. The DNA of the CDR3 is TGTGCCTGGAGTGTACCCGACAGACTTAACACTGAAGCTTTCTTT. Its translation is CAWSVPDRLNTEAFF.